This TCR beta chain was observed in a study of blood T cell repertoires in COVID-19. At the level of the study: The United States, Italy and Spain provided the acute and convalescent COVID-19 samples. In each case, the material was cDNA or gDNA derived from T cells, B-cell-depleted T cells, or PBMCs.

Original analysis: Amplified reference gene primers provided the basis for estimating nucleated cell counts. Generated by immunoSEQ multiplex PCR, the TCRdb table keeps only in-frame clones and is missing some. D and trimming come from the DNA, and the V and J calls and clone size come from that table. This sample carries approximately 94,000 clones, about 90% of them seen once, and the ten largest clones take roughly 8.3%. The CDR3 consists of 15 residues. The V gene's germline CDR1 is SGHTA and CDR2 FQGNSA. V gave up 3 bases and J gave up 1 base, with 12 bases separating them. What was sequenced was peripheral blood. This TCR derives from a woman aged 65 to 85 with acute or convalescent COVID-19. The genes are TRBV7-2 and TRBJ1-1; D is ambiguous. CDR3 coding DNA: TGTGCCAGCAGCTTCGGGAGAGCTACGAACACTGAAGCTTTCTTT. Its translation is CASSFGRATNTEAFF.